This TCR beta chain was captured by sequencing in a study of metastatic and nonmetastatic thyroid tumors. Overall study context: Repertoires from malignant and benign thyroid patients were compared across blood and tumor or nodule tissue. Broader study findings: Patients with malignant thyroid tumors reportedly had significantly higher TCR beta diversity than those with benign nodules, in blood and tumor.

Per the germline V gene, CDR1 is LGHDT and CDR2 is YNNKEL (reference sequence). Trimming cost V 0 bases and J 2 bases, with 14 bases left between them. The CDR3 length is 17 residues. All patients reached thyroid surgery having received no treatment beforehand. As regards this clone: The antigen remains undetermined.

In the authors' methods: Across clinicopathological groups, CDR3 differences served as the basis for building a distant-metastasis classifier for papillary thyroid cancer. TCRdb reanalyzed the PCR reads via MiXCR. TCRdb, not the original authors, processed these V and J calls. The table has almost 5,500 clones, 33% seen once. Sequenced sample: adjacent normal tissue. This chain uses TRBV3-1 with TRBJ1-5; D remains ambiguous. The receptor's source is a female donor with papillary thyroid cancer or a benign thyroid nodule (not recorded which). Some clones in this sample may be carry-over from other donors' samples. The CDR3 bases are TGTGCCAGCAGCCAAGAACCTACCACCCTGGGCAATCAGCCCCAGCATTTT. The encoded protein is CASSQEPTTLGNQPQHF. Full variable domain (missing parts from reference TRBV3-1 and TRBJ1-5): DTAVSQTPKYLVTQMGNDKSIKCEQNLGHDTMYWYKQDSKKFLKIMFSYNNKELIINETVPNRFSPKSPDKAHLNLHINSLELGDSAVYFCASSQEPTTLGNQPQHFGDGTRLSIL.